This TCR beta chain originates from a study of identical twins (dated by TCRdb to 2016 to 2017). For context, the study as a whole: To test whether fetal clonotypes persist, this study deep-sequenced TCR alpha and beta repertoires from monozygotic twins, from unrelated adults of various ages, and from cord blood. To rule out contamination, replicate twin experiments were performed at different times with different library preparation protocols.

Inclusive of the bounding cysteine and phenylalanine, the CDR3 is 12 residues long. Only CDR3 DNA is held: 36 bases, read in frame from base 1. For CDR1 and CDR2, the germline V gene lists KGHDR and SFDVKD. V and J lose 3 bases and 8 bases, and a span of 9 bases separates them. This clonotype turned up a few times. Its antigen is unknown. No base quality information exists; no much larger clone differs at one position. The receptor library was made with 5' RACE. TCRdb names Illumina HiSeq 2000 as the instrument used. A universal primer binding site was introduced by template switching, and a unique molecular identifier was present in the final cDNA, enabling accurate counting of TCR cDNA molecules. Specific primers in the conserved constant-segment region were used to synthesize first-strand cDNA for TCR alpha and beta chains. To control for contamination, every cDNA library was double barcoded, receiving both a SMART-Mk sample barcode and Illumina barcodes. Two successive PCR steps introduced TruSeq adapter sequences along with Illumina sample barcodes. Sequencing of the TCR alpha and beta cDNA libraries was done on the Illumina HiSeq platform using custom primers. The published analysis was carried out like this. MiGEC was used to process raw reads and extract unique molecular identifiers, and MiXCR was used to find CDR3 positions. For each individual, recombination models were inferred using an EM algorithm with the repgenHMM and IGoR tools. Shared clonotypes were analyzed with the tcR package in R, and sharing was normalized by the product of cloneset sizes. Out-of-frame nonproductive sequences were analyzed to study raw recombination free of thymic and clonal selection effects. Clones were called with MiXCR by TCRdb after fastp trimmed the public reads at Q25, and only in-frame beta chains were retained. Identical CDR3 protein sequences are pooled into one entry, listed with their most common genes and DNA. The V and J calls were determined by TCRdb, not by the authors. The sample records under 350,000 distinct CDR3 sequences, roughly 8.6% of which are singletons. The ten most abundant clones make up around 7.1% of the sample.

Every donor in the study was a healthy Caucasian. The twin cohort consisted of three pairs of female monozygotic twins, all aged roughly 18 to 30 years. Positive isolation kits from Invitrogen were used to isolate the CD4+ and CD8+ T cell populations. Results and caveats for the whole study, not just this receptor: Because the same donors could not be followed over many years, conclusions were based on cross-sectional statistical analysis. Fewer insertions were carried by abundant cord blood beta clonotypes; a weaker similar trend was observed in young adult naive repertoires, while no such trend was observed in memory repertoires. Zero-insertion analyses could be partly confounded by invariant T cells such as MAIT and iNKT, although diverse VJ usage argued against such confounding for most clonotypes. In monozygotic twins, out-of-frame TCR alpha sharing was systematically underestimated by recombination models, although the models agreed with sharing between unrelated individuals. Compared with coincidental sharing between unrelated individuals, an excess of low generation-probability sequences was observed among out-of-frame TCR alpha sequences shared between twins. A weaker excess of twin sharing was found in beta out-of-frame sequences because the signal-to-noise ratio was lowered by fewer shared sequences.

This sample was shared with a second study, whose subject was yellow fever vaccine responses in identical twins. In that second paper, the authors write: The authors reported that the T cell response to vaccination in identical twins appeared partly convergent and partly personalized. Focusing on identical twins, the study followed the T cell clones that responded to the vaccine, and did so with precision.

Sequenced: CD8+ T cells sorted from blood. This TCR derives from a woman aged 18 to 35 in good health. This chain joins TRBV24-1 to TRBJ2-5, with the D gene not confidently named. The CDR3 region: CATSDLSGTQYF. The nucleotides are TGTGCCACCAGTGATCTCTCAGGAACCCAGTACTTC.